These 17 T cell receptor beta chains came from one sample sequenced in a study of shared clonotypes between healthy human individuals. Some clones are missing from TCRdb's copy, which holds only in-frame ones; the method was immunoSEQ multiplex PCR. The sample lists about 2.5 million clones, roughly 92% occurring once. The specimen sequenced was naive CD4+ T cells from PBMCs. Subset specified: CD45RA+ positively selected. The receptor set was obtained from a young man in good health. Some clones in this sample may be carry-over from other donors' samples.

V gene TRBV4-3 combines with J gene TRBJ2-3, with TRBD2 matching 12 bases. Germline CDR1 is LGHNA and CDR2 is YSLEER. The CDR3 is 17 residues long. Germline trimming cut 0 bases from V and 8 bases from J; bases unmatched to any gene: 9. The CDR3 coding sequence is TGCGCCAGCAGCCAAGATCAGGCTAGCGGGAGGGGTGGTACGCAGTATTTT. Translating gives CASSQDQASGRGGTQYF.

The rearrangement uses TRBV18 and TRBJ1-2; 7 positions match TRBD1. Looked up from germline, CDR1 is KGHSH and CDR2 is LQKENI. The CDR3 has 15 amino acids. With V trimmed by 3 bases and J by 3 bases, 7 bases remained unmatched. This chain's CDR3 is CASSPGTEGHYGYTF. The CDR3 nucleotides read TGTGCCAGCTCACCGGGGACAGAAGGACACTATGGCTACACCTTC.

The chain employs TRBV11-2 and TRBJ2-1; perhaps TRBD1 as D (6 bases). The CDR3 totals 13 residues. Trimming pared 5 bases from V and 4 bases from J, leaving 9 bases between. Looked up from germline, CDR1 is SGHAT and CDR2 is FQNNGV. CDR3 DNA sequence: TGTGCCAGCAGCGTACAGGGTTACAATGAGCAGTTCTTC. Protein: CASSVQGYNEQFF.

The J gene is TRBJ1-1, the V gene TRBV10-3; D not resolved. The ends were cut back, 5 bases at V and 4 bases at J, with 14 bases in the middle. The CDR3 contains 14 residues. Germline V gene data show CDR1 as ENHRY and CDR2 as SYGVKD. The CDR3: CAISLTVPLTEAFF. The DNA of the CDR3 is TGTGCCATCAGTCTGACCGTGCCGCTCACTGAAGCTTTCTTT.

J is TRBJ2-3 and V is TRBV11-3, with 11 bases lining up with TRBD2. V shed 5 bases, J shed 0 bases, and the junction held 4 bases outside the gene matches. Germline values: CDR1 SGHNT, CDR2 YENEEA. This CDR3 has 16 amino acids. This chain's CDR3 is CASSAGTSGSTDTQYF. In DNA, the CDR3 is TGTGCCAGCAGCGCCGGGACTAGCGGTAGCACAGATACGCAGTATTTT. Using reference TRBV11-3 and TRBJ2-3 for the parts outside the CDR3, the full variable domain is EAGVVQSPRYKIIEKKQPVAFWCNPISGHNTLYWYLQNLGQGPELLIRYENEEAVDDSQLPKDRFSAERLKGVDSTLKIQPAELGDSAVYLCASSAGTSGSTDTQYFGPGTRLTVL.

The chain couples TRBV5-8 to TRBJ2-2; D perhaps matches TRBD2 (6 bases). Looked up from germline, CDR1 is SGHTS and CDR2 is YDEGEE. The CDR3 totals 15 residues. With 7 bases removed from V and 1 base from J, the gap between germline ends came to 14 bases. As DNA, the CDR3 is TGTGCCAGCCGTCCGGGGGTTGGGAACACCGGGGAGCTGTTTTTT. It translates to CASRPGVGNTGELFF.

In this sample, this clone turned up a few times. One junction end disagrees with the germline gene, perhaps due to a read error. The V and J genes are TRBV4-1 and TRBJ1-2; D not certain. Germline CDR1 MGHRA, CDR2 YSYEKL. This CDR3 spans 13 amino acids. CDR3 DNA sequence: TGCGCCAGCAGCCAGATGCCCGGGGTCATTGCTGACTTC. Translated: CASSQMPGVIADF.

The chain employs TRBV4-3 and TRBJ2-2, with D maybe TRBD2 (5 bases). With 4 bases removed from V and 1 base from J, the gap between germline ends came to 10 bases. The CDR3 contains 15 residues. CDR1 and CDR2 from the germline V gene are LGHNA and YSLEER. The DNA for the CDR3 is TGCGCCAGCAGCCCAAAACTAGGGAACACCGGGGAGCTGTTTTTT. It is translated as CASSPKLGNTGELFF.

The CDR3, as DNA: TGCGCCAGCGGAATTCTAGCGGGAGGGCAGAATGAGCAGTTCTTC. Encoded protein: CASGILAGGQNEQFF. The chain recombines TRBV5-1 with TRBJ2-1, with 12 bases fitting TRBD2. The junction had 9 bases not matched to a gene; V was cut back by 7 bases and J by 7 bases. The CDR3 is 15 amino acids. CDR1 and CDR2 from the germline V gene are SGHRS and YFSETQ.

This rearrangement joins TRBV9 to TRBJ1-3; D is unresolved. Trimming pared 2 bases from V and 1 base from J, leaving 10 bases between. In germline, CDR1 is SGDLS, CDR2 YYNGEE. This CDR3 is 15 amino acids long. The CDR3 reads CASSVSGTSGNTIYF. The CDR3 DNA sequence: TGTGCCAGCAGCGTGAGTGGAACTTCTGGAAACACCATATATTTT.

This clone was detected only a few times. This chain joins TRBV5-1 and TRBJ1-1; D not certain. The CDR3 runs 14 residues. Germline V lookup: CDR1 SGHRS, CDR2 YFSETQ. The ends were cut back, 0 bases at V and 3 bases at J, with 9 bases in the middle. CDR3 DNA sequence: TGCGCCAGCAGCTTGGAAGTATGGGACACTGAAGCTTTCTTT. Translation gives CASSLEVWDTEAFF.

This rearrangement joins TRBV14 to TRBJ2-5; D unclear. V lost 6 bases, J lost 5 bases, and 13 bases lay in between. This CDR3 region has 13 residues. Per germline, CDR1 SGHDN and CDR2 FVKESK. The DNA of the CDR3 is TGTGCCAGCAGATCGGGTGGGCGCGAGACCCAGTACTTC. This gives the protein CASRSGGRETQYF.

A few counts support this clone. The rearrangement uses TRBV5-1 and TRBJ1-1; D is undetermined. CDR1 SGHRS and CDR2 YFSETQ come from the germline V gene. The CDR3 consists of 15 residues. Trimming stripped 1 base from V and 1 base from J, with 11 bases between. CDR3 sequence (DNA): TGCGCCAGCAGCTTGTTCCCCAGCGGGAACACTGAAGCTTTCTTT. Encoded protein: CASSLFPSGNTEAFF.

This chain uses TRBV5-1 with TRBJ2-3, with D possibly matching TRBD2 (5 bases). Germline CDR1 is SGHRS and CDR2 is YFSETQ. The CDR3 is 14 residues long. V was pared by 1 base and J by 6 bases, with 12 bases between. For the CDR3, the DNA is TGCGCCAGCAGCTTGAACCCTTCTAGCGATACGCAGTATTTT. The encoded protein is CASSLNPSSDTQYF.

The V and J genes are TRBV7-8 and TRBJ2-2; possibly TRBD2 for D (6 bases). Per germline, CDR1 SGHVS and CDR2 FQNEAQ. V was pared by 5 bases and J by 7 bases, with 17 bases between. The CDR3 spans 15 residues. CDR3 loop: CASSHLGVGGGELFF. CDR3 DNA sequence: TGTGCCAGCAGCCACCTGGGGGTGGGAGGCGGGGAGCTGTTTTTT.

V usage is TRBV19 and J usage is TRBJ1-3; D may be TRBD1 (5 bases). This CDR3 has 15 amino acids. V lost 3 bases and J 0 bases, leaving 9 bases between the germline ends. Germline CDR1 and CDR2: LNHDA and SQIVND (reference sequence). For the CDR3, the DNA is TGTGCCAGTAGTATGGGGACCCACTCTGGAAACACCATATATTTT. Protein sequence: CASSMGTHSGNTIYF.

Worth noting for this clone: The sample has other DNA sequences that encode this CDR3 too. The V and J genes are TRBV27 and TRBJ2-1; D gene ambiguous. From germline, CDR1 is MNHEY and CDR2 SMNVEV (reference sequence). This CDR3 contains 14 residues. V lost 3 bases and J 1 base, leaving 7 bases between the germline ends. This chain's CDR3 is CASSFEDSYNEQFF. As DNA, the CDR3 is TGTGCCAGCAGTTTTGAGGATTCCTACAATGAGCAGTTCTTC.